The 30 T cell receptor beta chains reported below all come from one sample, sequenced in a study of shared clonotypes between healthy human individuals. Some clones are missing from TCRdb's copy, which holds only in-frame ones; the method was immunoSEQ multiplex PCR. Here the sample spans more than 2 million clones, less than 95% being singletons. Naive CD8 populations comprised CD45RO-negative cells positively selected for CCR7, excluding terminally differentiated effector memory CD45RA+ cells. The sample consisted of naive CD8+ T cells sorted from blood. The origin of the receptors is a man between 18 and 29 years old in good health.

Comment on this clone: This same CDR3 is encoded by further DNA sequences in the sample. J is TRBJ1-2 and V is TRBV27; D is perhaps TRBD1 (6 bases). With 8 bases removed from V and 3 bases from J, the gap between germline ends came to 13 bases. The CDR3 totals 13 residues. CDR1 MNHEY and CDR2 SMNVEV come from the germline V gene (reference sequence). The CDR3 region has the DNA TGTGCCAGCGGGGGGACACCGTACTATGGCTACACCTTC. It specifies CASGGTPYYGYTF.

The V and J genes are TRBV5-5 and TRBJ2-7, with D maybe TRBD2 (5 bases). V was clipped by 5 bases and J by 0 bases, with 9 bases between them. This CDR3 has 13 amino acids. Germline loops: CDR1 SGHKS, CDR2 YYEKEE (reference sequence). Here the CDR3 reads CASSFGSSYEQYF. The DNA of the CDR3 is TGTGCCAGCAGTTTTGGGAGCTCCTACGAGCAGTACTTC. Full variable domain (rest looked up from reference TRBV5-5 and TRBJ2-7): DAGVTQSPTHLIKTRGQQVTLRCSPISGHKSVSWYQQVLGQGPQFIFQYYEKEERGRGNFPDRFSARQFPNYSSELNVNALLLGDSALYLCASSFGSSYEQYFGPGTRLTVT.

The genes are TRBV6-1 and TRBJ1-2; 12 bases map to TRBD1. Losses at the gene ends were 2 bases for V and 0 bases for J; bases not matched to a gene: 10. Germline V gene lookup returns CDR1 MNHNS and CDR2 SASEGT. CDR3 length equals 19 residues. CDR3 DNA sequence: TGTGCCAGCAGTGAACTTCCGGGACAGGGGGCCTCAGCTAACTATGGCTACACCTTC. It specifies CASSELPGQGASANYGYTF.

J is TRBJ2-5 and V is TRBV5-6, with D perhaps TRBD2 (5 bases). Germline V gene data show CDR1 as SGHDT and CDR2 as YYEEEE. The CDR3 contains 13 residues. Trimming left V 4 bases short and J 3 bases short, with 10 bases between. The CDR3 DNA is TGTGCCAGCAGCCTACTGGGAGAAGAGACCCAGTACTTC. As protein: CASSLLGEETQYF.

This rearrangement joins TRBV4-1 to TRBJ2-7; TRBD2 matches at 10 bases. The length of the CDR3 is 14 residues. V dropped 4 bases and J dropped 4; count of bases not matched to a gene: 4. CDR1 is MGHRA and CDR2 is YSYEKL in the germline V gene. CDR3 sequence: CASSPGTSVYEQYF. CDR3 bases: TGCGCCAGCAGCCCCGGGACTAGCGTATACGAGCAGTACTTC.

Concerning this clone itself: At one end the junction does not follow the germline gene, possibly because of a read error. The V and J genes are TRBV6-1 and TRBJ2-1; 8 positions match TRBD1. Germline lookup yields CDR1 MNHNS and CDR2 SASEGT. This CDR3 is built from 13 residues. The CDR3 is CASSEDSRGLRVF. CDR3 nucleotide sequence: TGTGCCAGCAGTGAAGATTCCAGGGGGCTGCGGGTCTTC.

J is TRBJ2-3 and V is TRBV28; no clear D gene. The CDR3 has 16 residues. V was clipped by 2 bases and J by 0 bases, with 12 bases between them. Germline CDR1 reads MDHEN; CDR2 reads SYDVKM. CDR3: CASSLEVSSSTDTQYF. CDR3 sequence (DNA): TGTGCCAGCAGTTTAGAGGTCAGTTCTAGCACAGATACGCAGTATTTT. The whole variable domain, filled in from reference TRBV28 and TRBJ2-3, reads DVKVTQSSRYLVKRTGEKVFLECVQDMDHENMFWYRQDPGLGLRLIYFSYDVKMKEKGDIPEGYSVSREKKERFSLILESASTNQTSMYLCASSLEVSSSTDTQYFGPGTRLTVL.

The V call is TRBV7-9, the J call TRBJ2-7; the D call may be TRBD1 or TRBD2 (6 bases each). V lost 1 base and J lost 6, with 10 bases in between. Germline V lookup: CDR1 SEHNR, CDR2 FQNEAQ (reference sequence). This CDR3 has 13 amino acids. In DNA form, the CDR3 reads TGTGCCAGCAGCTTAGAGGGGGAGGTCGAGCAGTACTTC. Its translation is CASSLEGEVEQYF.

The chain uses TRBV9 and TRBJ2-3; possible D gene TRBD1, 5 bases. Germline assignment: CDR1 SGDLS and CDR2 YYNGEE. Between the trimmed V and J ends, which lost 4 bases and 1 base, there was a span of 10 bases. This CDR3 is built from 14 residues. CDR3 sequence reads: CASSLQGGTDTQYF. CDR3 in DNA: TGTGCCAGCAGCCTCCAGGGTGGCACAGATACGCAGTATTTT.

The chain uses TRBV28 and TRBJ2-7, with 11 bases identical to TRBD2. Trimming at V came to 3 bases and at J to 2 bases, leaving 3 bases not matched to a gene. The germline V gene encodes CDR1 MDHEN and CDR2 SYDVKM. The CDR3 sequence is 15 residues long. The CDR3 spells CASSLKGLAAYEQYF. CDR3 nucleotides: TGTGCCAGCAGTTTGAAGGGACTAGCGGCCTACGAGCAGTACTTC.

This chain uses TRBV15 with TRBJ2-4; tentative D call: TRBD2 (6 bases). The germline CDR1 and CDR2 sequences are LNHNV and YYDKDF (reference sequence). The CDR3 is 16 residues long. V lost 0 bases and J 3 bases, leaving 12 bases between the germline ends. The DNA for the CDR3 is TGTGCCACCAGCAGAGATAAGGGAGGAGGCAAAAACATTCAGTACTTC. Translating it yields CATSRDKGGGKNIQYF.

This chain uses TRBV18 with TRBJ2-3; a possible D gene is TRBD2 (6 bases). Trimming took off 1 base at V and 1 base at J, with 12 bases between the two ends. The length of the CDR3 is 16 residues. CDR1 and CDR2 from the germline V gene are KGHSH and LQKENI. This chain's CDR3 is CASSPLGGKGTDTQYF. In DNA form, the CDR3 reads TGTGCCAGCTCACCACTCGGAGGGAAGGGCACAGATACGCAGTATTTT.

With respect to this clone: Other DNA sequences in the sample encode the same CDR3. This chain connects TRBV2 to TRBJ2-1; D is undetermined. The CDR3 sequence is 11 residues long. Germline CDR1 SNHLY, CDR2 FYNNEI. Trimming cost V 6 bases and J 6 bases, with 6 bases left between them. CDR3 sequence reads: CASSPSNEQFF. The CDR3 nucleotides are TGTGCCAGCAGCCCTAGCAATGAGCAGTTCTTC.

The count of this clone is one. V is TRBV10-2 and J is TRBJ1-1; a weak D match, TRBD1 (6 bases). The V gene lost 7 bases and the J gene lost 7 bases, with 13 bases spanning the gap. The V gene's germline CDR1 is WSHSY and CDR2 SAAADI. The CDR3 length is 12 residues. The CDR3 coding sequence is TGCGCCAGCACCCCCGGACAGATTGAAGCTTTCTTT. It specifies CASTPGQIEAFF.

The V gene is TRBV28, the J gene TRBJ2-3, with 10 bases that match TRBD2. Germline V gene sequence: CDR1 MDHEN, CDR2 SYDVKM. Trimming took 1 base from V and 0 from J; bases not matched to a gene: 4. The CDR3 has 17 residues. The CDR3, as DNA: TGTGCCAGCAGTTTATCCCTAGCGGGGGATAGCACAGATACGCAGTATTTT. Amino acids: CASSLSLAGDSTDTQYF. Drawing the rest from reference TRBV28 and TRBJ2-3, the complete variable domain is DVKVTQSSRYLVKRTGEKVFLECVQDMDHENMFWYRQDPGLGLRLIYFSYDVKMKEKGDIPEGYSVSREKKERFSLILESASTNQTSMYLCASSLSLAGDSTDTQYFGPGTRLTVL.

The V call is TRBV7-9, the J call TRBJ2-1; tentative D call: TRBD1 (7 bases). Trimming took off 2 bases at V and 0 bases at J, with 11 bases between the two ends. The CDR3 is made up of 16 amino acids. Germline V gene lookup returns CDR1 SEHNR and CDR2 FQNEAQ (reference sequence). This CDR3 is CASSLFQGGSYNEQFF. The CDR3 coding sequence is TGTGCCAGCAGCTTATTCCAGGGGGGCTCCTACAATGAGCAGTTCTTC.

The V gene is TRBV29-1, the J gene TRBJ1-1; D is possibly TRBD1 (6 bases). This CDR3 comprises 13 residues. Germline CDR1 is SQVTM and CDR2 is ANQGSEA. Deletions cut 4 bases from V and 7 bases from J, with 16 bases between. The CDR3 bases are TGCAGCGTTGCCGTGGACAGTTCGGGTGAAGCTTTCTTT. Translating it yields CSVAVDSSGEAFF.

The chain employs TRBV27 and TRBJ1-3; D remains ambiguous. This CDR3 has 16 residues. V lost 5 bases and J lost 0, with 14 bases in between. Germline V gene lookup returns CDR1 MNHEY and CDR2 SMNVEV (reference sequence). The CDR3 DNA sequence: TGTGCCAGCAGTCCGTCAGTGGGAGACTCTGGAAACACCATATATTTT. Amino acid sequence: CASSPSVGDSGNTIYF.

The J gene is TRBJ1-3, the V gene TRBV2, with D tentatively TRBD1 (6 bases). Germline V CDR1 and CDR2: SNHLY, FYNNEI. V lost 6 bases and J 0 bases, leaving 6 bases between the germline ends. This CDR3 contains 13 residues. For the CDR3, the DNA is TGTGCCAGCAGACAGGGCTCTGGAAACACCATATATTTT. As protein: CASRQGSGNTIYF.

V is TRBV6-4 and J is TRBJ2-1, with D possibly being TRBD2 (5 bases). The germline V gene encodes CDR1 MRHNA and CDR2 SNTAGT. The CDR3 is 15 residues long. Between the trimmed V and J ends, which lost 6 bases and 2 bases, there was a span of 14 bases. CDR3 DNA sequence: TGTGCCAGCAGCCTTGGGAGCGGAGCCTACAATGAGCAGTTCTTC. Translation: CASSLGSGAYNEQFF.

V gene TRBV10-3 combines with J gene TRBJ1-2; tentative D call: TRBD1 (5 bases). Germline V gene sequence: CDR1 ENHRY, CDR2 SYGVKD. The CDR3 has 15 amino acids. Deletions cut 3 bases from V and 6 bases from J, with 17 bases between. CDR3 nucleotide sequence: TGTGCCATCAGTGAATTGACAGTCCGGGCCCATGGCTACACCTTC. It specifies CAISELTVRAHGYTF.

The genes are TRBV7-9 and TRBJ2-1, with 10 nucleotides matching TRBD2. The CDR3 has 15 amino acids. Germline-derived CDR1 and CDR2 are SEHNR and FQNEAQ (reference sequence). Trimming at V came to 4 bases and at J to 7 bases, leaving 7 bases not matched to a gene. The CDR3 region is CASSYASGSKNEQFF. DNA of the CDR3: TGTGCCAGCAGCTACGCTAGCGGGAGCAAAAATGAGCAGTTCTTC.

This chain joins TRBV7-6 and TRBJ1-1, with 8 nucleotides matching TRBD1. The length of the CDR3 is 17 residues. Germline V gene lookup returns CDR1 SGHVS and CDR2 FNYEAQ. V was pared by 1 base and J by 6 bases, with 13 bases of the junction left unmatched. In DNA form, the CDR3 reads TGTGCCAGCAGCTTAGAGCATCGGACAGGGAGGCCGCCTGAAGCTTTCTTT. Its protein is CASSLEHRTGRPPEAFF. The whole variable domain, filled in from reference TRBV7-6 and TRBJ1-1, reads GAGVSQSPRYKVTKRGQDVALRCDPISGHVSLYWYRQALGQGPEFLTYFNYEAQQDKSGLPNDRFSAERPEGSISTLTIQRTEQRDSAMYRCASSLEHRTGRPPEAFFGQGTRLTVV.

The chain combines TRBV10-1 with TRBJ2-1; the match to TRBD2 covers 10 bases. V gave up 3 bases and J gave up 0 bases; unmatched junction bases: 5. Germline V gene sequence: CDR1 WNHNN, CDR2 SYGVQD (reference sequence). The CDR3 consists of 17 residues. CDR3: CASSDGLAESSYNEQFF. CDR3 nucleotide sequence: TGCGCCAGCAGTGACGGACTAGCGGAAAGCTCCTACAATGAGCAGTTCTTC.

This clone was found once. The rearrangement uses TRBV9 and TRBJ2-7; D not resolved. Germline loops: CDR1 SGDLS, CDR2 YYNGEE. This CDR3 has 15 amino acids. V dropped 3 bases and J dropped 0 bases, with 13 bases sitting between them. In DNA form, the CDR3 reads TGTGCCAGCAGCGAGACCCCAGGTCCCTCCTACGAGCAGTACTTC. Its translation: CASSETPGPSYEQYF.

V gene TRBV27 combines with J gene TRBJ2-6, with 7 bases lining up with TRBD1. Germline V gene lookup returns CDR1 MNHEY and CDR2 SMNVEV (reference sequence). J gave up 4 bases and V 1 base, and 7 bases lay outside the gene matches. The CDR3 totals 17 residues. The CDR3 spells CASSLLEGARGANVLTF. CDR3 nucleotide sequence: TGTGCCAGCAGTTTATTAGAGGGGGCGAGAGGGGCCAACGTCCTGACTTTC.

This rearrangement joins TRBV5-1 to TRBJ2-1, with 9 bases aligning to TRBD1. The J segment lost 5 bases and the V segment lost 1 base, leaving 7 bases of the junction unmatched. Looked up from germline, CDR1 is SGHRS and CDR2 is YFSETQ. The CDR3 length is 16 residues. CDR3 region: CASSLWTGEGNNEQFF. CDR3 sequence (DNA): TGCGCCAGCAGCTTGTGGACAGGGGAAGGAAACAATGAGCAGTTCTTC.

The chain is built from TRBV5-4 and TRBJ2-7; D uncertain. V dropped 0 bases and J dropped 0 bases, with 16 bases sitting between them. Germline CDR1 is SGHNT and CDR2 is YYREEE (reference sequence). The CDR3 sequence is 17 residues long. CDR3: CASSLAKHRDTSYEQYF. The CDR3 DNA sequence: TGTGCCAGCAGCTTGGCCAAGCATAGAGATACCTCCTACGAGCAGTACTTC.

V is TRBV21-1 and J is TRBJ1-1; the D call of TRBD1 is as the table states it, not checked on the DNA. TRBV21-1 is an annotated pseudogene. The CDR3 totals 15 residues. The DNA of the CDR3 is TGTGCCACCAGACCAAACGGGACAGTGAACACTGAAGCTTTCTTT. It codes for CATRPNGTVNTEAFF.

CDR3 coding DNA: TGTGCCAGCAGCTTAGCAGAGGGTTGGGTCGAGCAGTACTTC. Amino acid sequence: CASSLAEGWVEQYF. This chain links TRBV7-8 with TRBJ2-7; tentative D call: TRBD2 (5 bases). Germline-derived CDR1 and CDR2 are SGHVS and FQNEAQ. V dropped 0 bases and J dropped 6 bases, with 12 bases sitting between them. CDR3 length equals 14 residues.